This paragraph covers one TCR beta chain sequence. In germline, CDR1 is SGHDN, CDR2 FVKESK. CDR3 length: 16 residues. Trimming at V came to 4 bases and at J to 0 bases, leaving 9 bases not matched to a gene. The survey-level immunoSEQ assay was used. The assay was immunoSEQ multiplex PCR, and TCRdb's table has in-frame clones only and misses some. The sample yields under 55,000 clones, approximately 86% seen once. This record belongs to a study of STAT5B mutations in CD4+ large granular lymphocyte leukemia. What was sequenced was CD4+ T cells from blood buffy coats. The chain uses TRBV14 and TRBJ2-7, with 7 bases matching TRBD2. The TCR sequence derives from a human donor in good health. The CDR3 nucleotides are TGTGCCAGCAGCCCACGGGGGAGCGGGATCTCCTACGAGCAGTACTTC. Encoded protein: CASSPRGSGISYEQYF.